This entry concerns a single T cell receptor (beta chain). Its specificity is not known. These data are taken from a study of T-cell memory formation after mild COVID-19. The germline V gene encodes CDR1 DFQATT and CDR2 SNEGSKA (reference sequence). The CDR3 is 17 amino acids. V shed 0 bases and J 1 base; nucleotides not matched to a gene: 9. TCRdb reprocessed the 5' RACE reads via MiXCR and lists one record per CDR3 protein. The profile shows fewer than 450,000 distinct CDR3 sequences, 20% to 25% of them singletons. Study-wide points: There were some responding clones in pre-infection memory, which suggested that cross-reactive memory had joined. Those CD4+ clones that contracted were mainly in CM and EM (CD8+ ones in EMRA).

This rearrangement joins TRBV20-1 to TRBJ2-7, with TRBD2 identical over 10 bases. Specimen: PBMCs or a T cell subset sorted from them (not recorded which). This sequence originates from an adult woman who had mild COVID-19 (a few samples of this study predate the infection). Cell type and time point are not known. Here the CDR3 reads CSARDPSLAGRSYEQYF. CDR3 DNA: TGCAGTGCTAGAGATCCTTCACTAGCGGGGAGGTCCTACGAGCAGTACTTC.